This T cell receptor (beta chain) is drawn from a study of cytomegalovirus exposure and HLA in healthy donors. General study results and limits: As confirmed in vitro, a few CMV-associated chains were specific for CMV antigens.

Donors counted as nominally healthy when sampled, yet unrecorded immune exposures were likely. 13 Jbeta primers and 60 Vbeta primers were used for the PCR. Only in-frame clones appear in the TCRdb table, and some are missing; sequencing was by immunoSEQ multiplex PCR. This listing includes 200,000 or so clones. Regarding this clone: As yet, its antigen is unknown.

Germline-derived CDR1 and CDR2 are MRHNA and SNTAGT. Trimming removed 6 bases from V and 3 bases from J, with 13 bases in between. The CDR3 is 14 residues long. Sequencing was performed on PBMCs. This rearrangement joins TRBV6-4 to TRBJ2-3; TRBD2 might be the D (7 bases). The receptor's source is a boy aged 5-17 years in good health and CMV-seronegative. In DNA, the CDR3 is TGTGCCAGCAGCCCGGGGGGCGGGACAGATACGCAGTATTTT. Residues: CASSPGGGTDTQYF.